This T cell receptor (beta chain) was obtained from a study of T cells in Graves' hyperthyroidism and ophthalmopathy. Findings and caveats of the study: Most thyroid clonotypes with frequency above 0.001 were detected in blood.

The CDR3 spans 13 residues. Germline lookup yields CDR1 ENHRY and CDR2 SYGVKD. Stable Graves' hyperthyroidism denoted no ophthalmopathy progression over 18 months. Lactation, pregnancy, other autoimmune disease or uncontrolled infection led to exclusion of patients. Amplification of TCR beta CDR3 regions was performed using RNA transcripts as template. The HTBI primer set drove a first-round RT-PCR of the TCR CDR3. Each CDR3 protein is one row after TCRdb ran MiXCR on the multiplex PCR reads. The sample comprises over 700,000 distinct CDR3 sequences, around 39% of which are singletons, and 8.9% rests with the top ten. This clonotype was found once. Antigen: not known. The germline gene is not matched at one end of the junction; a read error may be the cause.

The sequence came from a young man with Graves' hyperthyroidism. The genes are TRBV10-3 and TRBJ1-1; 12 nucleotides agree with TRBD1. The sample taken for sequencing was blood. The CDR3 protein is CAISEGDRGQAFF. DNA of the CDR3: TGTGCCATCAGTGAAGGGGACAGGGGGCAAGCCTTCTTT.